This entry lists 10 T cell receptor beta chains sequenced from one sample in a study of CD8+ T cells in alopecia areata. Sequencing used cDNA as its template, made by extracting RNA and reverse transcribing it. This table comes from immunoSEQ multiplex PCR, and its TCRdb copy is limited to in-frame clones, with some not included. The repertoire holds about 90,000 clones, with about 44% as singletons. This sample's treatment: oral pan-JAK inhibitor, 5-10 mg twice daily. The sample in question was CD8+ T cells sorted from blood, obtained at week 24, from a patient treated with tofacitinib. The origin of the receptors is a human donor with alopecia areata.

The rearrangement joins TRBV9 to TRBJ2-3; TRBD2 is a possible D gene (6 bases). Germline loops: CDR1 SGDLS, CDR2 YYNGEE. V shed 0 bases and J shed 6 bases, with 14 bases lying between them. This CDR3 spans 15 amino acids. In DNA, the CDR3 is TGTGCCAGCAGCGTAGAGGGGAGGTTACCTGATACGCAGTATTTT. This sequence encodes CASSVEGRLPDTQYF.

As to this clone: At one boundary the junction diverges from the germline segment, which might be a read error. The chain couples TRBV5-4 to TRBJ2-1; 8 bases are a match to TRBD2. The CDR3 is made up of 15 amino acids. Looked up from germline, CDR1 is SGHNT and CDR2 is YYREEE (reference sequence). CDR3 residues: CASSQGLAPYNEQFF. The CDR3 nucleotides are TGCGCCAGCAGCCAAGGACTAGCCCCCTACAATGAGCAGTTCTTC. Full variable domain (rest looked up from reference TRBV5-4 and TRBJ2-1): ETGVTQSPTHLIKTRGQQVTLRCSSQSGHNTVSWYQQALGQGPQFIFQYYREEENGRGNFPPRFSGLQFPNYSSELNVNALELDDSALYLCASSQGLAPYNEQFFGPGTRLTVL.

The chain links TRBV28 to TRBJ2-7; 7 bases match TRBD2. The germline V gene encodes CDR1 MDHEN and CDR2 SYDVKM. This CDR3 region has 13 residues. The V segment lost 1 base and the J segment 4 bases; nucleotides outside the gene matches: 1. The CDR3 reads CASSLLGGYEQYF. CDR3 sequence (DNA): TGTGCCAGCAGTTTATTGGGGGGGTACGAGCAGTACTTC.

The genes are TRBV9 and TRBJ2-7; TRBD2 aligns across 13 bases. Germline loops: CDR1 SGDLS, CDR2 YYNGEE. This CDR3 spans 17 amino acids. V trimming: 3 bases; J trimming: 2 bases; junction bases outside the gene matches: 8. The CDR3 loop is CASSEGLAGQATYEQYF. DNA for the CDR3: TGTGCCAGCAGCGAGGGACTAGCGGGACAAGCAACCTACGAGCAGTACTTC.

CDR3 in amino acids: CASRSEREGNEQYF. The CDR3 bases are TGTGCCAGCAGGTCGGAGCGGGAGGGGAACGAGCAGTACTTC. J is TRBJ2-7 and V is TRBV7-3, with TRBD2 matching over 10 bases. This CDR3 comprises 14 residues. Looked up from germline, CDR1 is SGHTA and CDR2 is FQGTGA. V trimming: 6 bases; J trimming: 5 bases; junction bases outside the gene matches: 7. The complete variable domain, with remaining parts taken from reference TRBV7-3 and TRBJ2-7, reads GAGVSQTPSNKVTEKGKYVELRCDPISGHTALYWYRQSLGQGPEFLIYFQGTGAADDSGLPNDRFFAVRPEGSVSTLKIQRTERGDSAVYLCASRSEREGNEQYFGPGTRLTVT.

V usage is TRBV7-8 and J usage is TRBJ2-1, with a possible D match to TRBD1 (6 bases). The CDR3 is 13 residues long. V was cut by 4 bases and J by 10 bases, with 14 bases left in between. Germline CDR1 and CDR2: SGHVS and FQNEAQ. The CDR3 DNA follows: TGTGCCAGCAGCTCTCACCGGGACACAGAGCAGTTCTTC. Protein product: CASSSHRDTEQFF.

The CDR3 bases are TGTGCCACCAGTAGACATCGGGAAGGAGATACGCAGTATTTT. It translates to CATSRHREGDTQYF. This sequence joins TRBV15 and TRBJ2-3; D might be TRBD2 (5 bases). The CDR3 length is 14 residues. The V end was cut by 6 bases, the J end by 5 bases, with 15 bases between. Germline assignment: CDR1 LNHNV and CDR2 YYDKDF (reference sequence).

The chain combines TRBV5-6 with TRBJ2-1; 11 nucleotides align to TRBD2. V shed 0 bases, J shed 4 bases, and the junction held 9 bases outside the gene matches. Germline-derived CDR1 and CDR2 are SGHDT and YYEEEE. This CDR3 spans 18 amino acids. Written as DNA, the CDR3 is TGTGCCAGCAGCTTGGCTCTAGCGGGAGGCAGCTCTTACAATGAGCAGTTCTTC. It yields the protein CASSLALAGGSSYNEQFF.

This chain joins TRBV13 and TRBJ2-1, with D possibly matching TRBD2 (6 bases). Germline CDR1 reads PRHDT; CDR2 reads FYEKMQ (reference sequence). V lost 4 bases and J 5 bases, leaving 12 bases between the germline ends. This CDR3 is built from 14 residues. Here the CDR3 DNA reads TGTGCCAGCAGCTCCGGGACTGGGAACAATGAGCAGTTCTTC. Amino acids: CASSSGTGNNEQFF.

The chain has TRBV4-1 and TRBJ2-5, with 7 bases fitting TRBD1. The germline V gene has CDR1 MGHRA and CDR2 YSYEKL. CDR3 length: 15 amino acids. V lost 3 bases to trimming and J lost 2 bases; unmatched junction nucleotides: 6. The CDR3 sequence: CASSHEGTVQETQYF. The CDR3 DNA sequence: TGCGCCAGCAGCCATGAAGGGACAGTACAAGAGACCCAGTACTTC.